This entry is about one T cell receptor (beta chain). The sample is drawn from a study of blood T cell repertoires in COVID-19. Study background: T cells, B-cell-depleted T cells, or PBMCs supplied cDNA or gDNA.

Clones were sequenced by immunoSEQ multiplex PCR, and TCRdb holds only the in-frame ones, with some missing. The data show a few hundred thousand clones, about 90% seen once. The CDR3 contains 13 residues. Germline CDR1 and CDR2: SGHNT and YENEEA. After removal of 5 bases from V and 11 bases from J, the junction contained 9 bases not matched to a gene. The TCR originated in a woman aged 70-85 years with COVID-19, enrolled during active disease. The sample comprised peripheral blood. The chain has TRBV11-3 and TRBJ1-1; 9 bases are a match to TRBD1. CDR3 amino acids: CASSLNRDRAAFF. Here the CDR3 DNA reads TGTGCCAGCAGCCTCAACCGGGACAGGGCGGCTTTCTTT.